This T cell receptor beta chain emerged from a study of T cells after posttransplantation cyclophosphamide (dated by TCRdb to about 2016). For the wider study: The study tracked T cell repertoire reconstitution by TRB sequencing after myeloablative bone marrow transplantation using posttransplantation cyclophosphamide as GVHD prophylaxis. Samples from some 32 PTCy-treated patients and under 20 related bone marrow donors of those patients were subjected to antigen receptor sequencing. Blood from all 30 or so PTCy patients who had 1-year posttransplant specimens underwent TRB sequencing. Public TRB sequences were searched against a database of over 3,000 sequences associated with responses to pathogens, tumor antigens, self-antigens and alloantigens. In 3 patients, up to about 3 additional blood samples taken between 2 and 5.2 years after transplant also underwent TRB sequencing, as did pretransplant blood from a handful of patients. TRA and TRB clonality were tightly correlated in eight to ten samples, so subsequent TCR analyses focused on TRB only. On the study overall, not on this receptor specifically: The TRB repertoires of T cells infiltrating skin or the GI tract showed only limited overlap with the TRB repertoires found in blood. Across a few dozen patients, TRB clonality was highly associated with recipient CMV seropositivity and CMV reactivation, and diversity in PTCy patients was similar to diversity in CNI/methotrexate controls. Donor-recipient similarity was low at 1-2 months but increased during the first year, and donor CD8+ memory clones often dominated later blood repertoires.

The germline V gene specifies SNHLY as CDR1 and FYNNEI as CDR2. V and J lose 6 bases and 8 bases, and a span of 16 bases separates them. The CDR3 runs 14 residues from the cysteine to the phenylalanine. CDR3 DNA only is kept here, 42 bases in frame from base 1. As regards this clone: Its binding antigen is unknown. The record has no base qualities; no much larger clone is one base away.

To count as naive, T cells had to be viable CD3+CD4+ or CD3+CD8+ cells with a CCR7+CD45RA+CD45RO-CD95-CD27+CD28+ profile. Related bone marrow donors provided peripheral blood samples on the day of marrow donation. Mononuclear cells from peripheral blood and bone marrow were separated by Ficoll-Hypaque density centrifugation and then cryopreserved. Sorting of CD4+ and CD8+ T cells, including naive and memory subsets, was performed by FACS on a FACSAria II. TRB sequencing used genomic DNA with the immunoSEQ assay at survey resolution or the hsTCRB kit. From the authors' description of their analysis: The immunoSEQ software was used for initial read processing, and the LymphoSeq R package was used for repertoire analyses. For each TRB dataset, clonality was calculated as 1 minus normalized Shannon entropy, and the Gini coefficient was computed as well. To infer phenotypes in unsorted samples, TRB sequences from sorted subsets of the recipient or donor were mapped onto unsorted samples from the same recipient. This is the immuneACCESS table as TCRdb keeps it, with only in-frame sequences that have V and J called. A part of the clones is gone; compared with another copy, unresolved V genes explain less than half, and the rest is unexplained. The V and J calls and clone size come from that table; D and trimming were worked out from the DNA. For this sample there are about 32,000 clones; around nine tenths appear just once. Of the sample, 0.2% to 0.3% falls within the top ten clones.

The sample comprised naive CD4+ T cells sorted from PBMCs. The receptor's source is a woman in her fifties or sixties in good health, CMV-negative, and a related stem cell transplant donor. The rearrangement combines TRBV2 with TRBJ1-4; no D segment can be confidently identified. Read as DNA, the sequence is TGTGCCAGCAGATACAGAGGAGGGTACGAAAAACTGTTTTTT. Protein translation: CASRYRGGYEKLFF.